This T cell receptor (beta chain) is from a study of OX40 agonist ivuxolimab in advanced cancers. Study-wide background: Patients were dosed with the agonistic anti-OX40 (CD134) antibody ivuxolimab. It was permissible to have had prior anti-PD-1, anti-PD-L1 or anti-CTLA-4 therapy, and around 40% had some. Points from the study as a whole: Clonal expansion by week 6 occurred in CD4+ and CD8+ blood T cells (at 0.1 to 3.0 mg/kg).

As concerns this clone: Its antigen is as yet unknown.

Libraries were prepared by immunoSEQ multiplex PCR; TCRdb keeps only in-frame clonotypes and omits some of them. Among 70,000 to 80,000 clones listed, 65% to 85% were seen once. The V end lost 2 bases, the J end lost 2 bases, and 8 bases lay between the germline ends. The CDR3 has 15 amino acids. In germline, CDR1 is SGDLS, CDR2 YYNGEE. This TCR was recovered from an adult with an advanced solid tumor such as melanoma, head and neck, liver or kidney cancer. This sequence joins TRBV9 and TRBJ2-6; perhaps D is TRBD1 or TRBD2 (5 bases each). Sample: CD4+ or CD8+ T cells sorted from blood, taken in a trial of the OX40 agonist ivuxolimab. CDR3 amino acids: CASSVRGAGANVLTF. In nucleotides, the CDR3 is TGTGCCAGCAGCGTGAGAGGGGCTGGGGCCAACGTCCTGACTTTC. The variable domain in full, with the rest retrieved from reference TRBV9 and TRBJ2-6, is DSGVTQTPKHLITATGQRVTLRCSPRSGDLSVYWYQQSLDQGLQFLIQYYNGEERAKGNILERFSAQQFPDLHSELNLSSLELGDSALYFCASSVRGAGANVLTFGAGSRLTVL.